The rows below give T cell receptor beta chains drawn from one sample of a study of blood T cell repertoires in COVID-19. The data were produced by immunoSEQ multiplex PCR, yet TCRdb's version contains in-frame clones alone and is incomplete. The profile shows about 100,000 clones, over 80% of them singletons. Material: peripheral blood. These receptor sequences come from a human donor with active COVID-19. The donor label of this sample is uncertain. Each CDR3 is given with its conserved first and last residue. D genes are given only for firm matches. Where a row states a size, it is once, few, many or the class of an expanded clone; other rows omit it.

clone size	J gene	D gene	V gene	CDR3 DNA	CDR3 protein
-	TRBJ1-1	TRBD1	TRBV5-1	TGCGCCAGCAGTCTTGACTTGACAGGGACTGAAGCTTTCTTT	CASSLDLTGTEAFF
-	TRBJ2-5	-	TRBV11-3	TGTGCCAGCAGTTCTTCAGGGCGAGGCGAGACCCAGTACTTC	CASSSSGRGETQYF
-	TRBJ1-3	-	TRBV5-1	TGCGCCAGCAGCTTGTATACGGAGGGAAACACCATATATTTT	CASSLYTEGNTIYF
-	TRBJ1-6	-	TRBV21-1	TGTGCCAGCAGCAAAAGGGGGGGCCCGGACAGTAGAGGTAGAAATTCACCCCTCCACTTT	CASSKRGGPDSRGRNSPLHF
-	TRBJ2-2	-	TRBV2	TGTGCCAGCAGTGAAGGGCGGAATACCGGGGAGCTGTTTTTT	CASSEGRNTGELFF
-	TRBJ2-1	-	TRBV5-4	TGTGCCAGCAGCCCGAGGGTAACCGGGAACCATGAGCAGTTCTTC	CASSPRVTGNHEQFF
-	TRBJ1-1	-	TRBV5-1	TGCGCCAGCAGCTTGGATTTTAGGAGTGAAGCTTTCTTT	CASSLDFRSEAFF
-	TRBJ1-1	TRBD1	TRBV19	TGTGCCACTATGTGGGCAGGGGGCACTGAAGCTTTCTTT	CATMWAGGTEAFF
-	TRBJ1-2	-	TRBV18	TGTGCCAGCTCCGAGGGCCACGATGGCTACACCTTC	CASSEGHDGYTF
-	TRBJ2-5	TRBD2	TRBV2	TGTGCCAGCAGTGATATACTAGCGGGGGGGCCGGAGACCCAGTACTTC	CASSDILAGGPETQYF
-	TRBJ1-6	-	TRBV15	TGTGCCACCCAGGGTCCCGACAGGCCAATTTCACCCCTCCACTTT	CATQGPDRPISPLHF
-	TRBJ1-2	TRBD1	TRBV12-3/TRBV12-4	TGTGCCAGCAACCGACAGGGAGATGGCTACACCTTC	CASNRQGDGYTF
-	TRBJ1-3	-	TRBV10-2	TGCGCCAGCAGTGAAACGCTATTGCTGAGAAACACCATATATTTT	CASSETLLLRNTIYF
-	TRBJ1-2	-	TRBV4-1	TGCGCCAGCAGCCAATGGCAGGGAACCGGTGGCTACACCTTC	CASSQWQGTGGYTF
-	TRBJ1-1	-	TRBV20-1	TGCAGTGCTAGTAGCGCGGACACTGAAGCTTTCTTT	CSASSADTEAFF
-	TRBJ2-7	TRBD2	TRBV12-5	TGTGCTAGTGCCCTCGGGCTAGCGGGGTACGAGCAGTACTTC	CASALGLAGYEQYF
-	TRBJ2-5	TRBD2	TRBV6-1	TGTGCCAGCAGTGAATCTAGCGGGGGGCCTGAGACCCAGTACTTC	CASSESSGGPETQYF
-	TRBJ2-3	TRBD1	TRBV6-4	TGTGCCAGCAGTTCTTCCTACGGGGACAGGGATGTAGATACGCAGTATTTT	CASSSSYGDRDVDTQYF
once	TRBJ2-1	-	TRBV5-6	TGTGCCACAACCCCTTGGGACACCTCCAGAAGCTCCTACAATGAGCAGTTCTTC	CATTPWDTSRSSYNEQFF
-	TRBJ1-1	-	TRBV9	TGTGCCAGCAACCGAGGGGGTACGGACACTGAAGCTTTCTTT	CASNRGGTDTEAFF
-	TRBJ2-7	-	TRBV14	TGTGCCAGCAGCGTAGGATGGGGGGTTGCCTACGAGCAGTACTTC	CASSVGWGVAYEQYF
-	TRBJ2-2	TRBD1	TRBV4-3	TGCGCCAGCAGCCGAAGGGGGCAGGCCGGGGAGCTGTTTTTT	CASSRRGQAGELFF
few	TRBJ1-5	TRBD1	TRBV2	TGTGCCAGCAGAGGACAGGGGAATCAGCCCCAGCATTTT	CASRGQGNQPQHF
-	TRBJ2-2	TRBD1	TRBV6-1	TGTGCCAGCAGTGAACAAGGGACAGGGGCCGGGGAGCTGTTTTTT	CASSEQGTGAGELFF
once	TRBJ1-5	-	TRBV27	TGTGCCAGCAGTTCGGGGTGGATGGGGGCCTCCAGCAATCAGCCCCAGCATTTT	CASSSGWMGASSNQPQHF
few	TRBJ2-2	TRBD1	TRBV7-9	TGTGCCAGCAGCTCCACGCGACAGGGGCCCGGGGAGCTGTTTTTT	CASSSTRQGPGELFF
-	TRBJ1-3	-	TRBV2	TGTGCCAGCAGTGCGGACAGTTACTCTGGAAACACCATATATTTT	CASSADSYSGNTIYF
-	TRBJ2-1	TRBD2	TRBV9	TGTGCCAGCAGCGTAGCGACTAGCGGGGGGGTCAATGAGCAGTTCTTC	CASSVATSGGVNEQFF
-	TRBJ2-5	TRBD2	TRBV18	TGTGCCAGCTCACCACCTCTAGCGGTCCAAGAGACCCAGTACTTC	CASSPPLAVQETQYF
-	TRBJ2-1	-	TRBV19	TGTGCCAGTAGTTCTACTAGCAATGAGCAGTTCTTC	CASSSTSNEQFF
-	TRBJ2-7	TRBD1	TRBV7-9	TGTGCCAGCAGCTCCCGGACAGGGGGAGATTACGAGCAGTACTTC	CASSSRTGGDYEQYF
-	TRBJ2-2	TRBD1	TRBV24-1	TGTGCCACCAGTGATTTGTACAGGGGGCCCGGGGAGCTGTTTTTT	CATSDLYRGPGELFF
-	TRBJ1-2	TRBD1	TRBV11-2	TGTGCCAGCAGCTTTTTTTCGGGACAGAACTATGGCTACACCTTC	CASSFFSGQNYGYTF
-	TRBJ1-2	TRBD1	TRBV7-9	TGTGCCAGCAGCGGGACAGGGTTTGGCTACACCTTC	CASSGTGFGYTF
-	TRBJ2-1	-	TRBV9	TGTGCCAGCAGCGTAGAGGACAGCTACCTCACCCAGCAGTTCTTC	CASSVEDSYLTQQFF
-	TRBJ1-6	-	TRBV7-9	TGTGCCAGCACCCAGGGAAGCTCCTATAATTCACCCCTCCACTTT	CASTQGSSYNSPLHF
-	TRBJ2-1	-	TRBV13	TGTGCCACGGATAAGTGGGGGGGGCCTGGGAGTGAGCAGTTCTTC	CATDKWGGPGSEQFF
-	TRBJ2-5	-	TRBV12-3/TRBV12-4	TGTGCCAGCAGTCCACTTCGGGGGGAGACCCAGTACTTC	CASSPLRGETQYF
-	TRBJ1-2	-	TRBV12-3/TRBV12-4	TGTGCCAGCAGTCAAACCCCCGCTAGCTACACCTTC	CASSQTPASYTF
-	TRBJ2-7	TRBD2	TRBV7-2	TGTGCCAGCAGCCCCTGGACTAGTCGGGAGCAGTACTTC	CASSPWTSREQYF
-	TRBJ1-1	-	TRBV12-3/TRBV12-4	TGTGCCAGCACCAGACAGCTGAACACTGAAGCTTTCTTT	CASTRQLNTEAFF
-	TRBJ2-3	TRBD1	TRBV5-1	TGCGCCAGCAGCTTGGGTGCAGGGGGCTTAACAGATACGCAGTATTTT	CASSLGAGGLTDTQYF
-	TRBJ1-2	TRBD1	TRBV6-2/TRBV6-3	TGTGCCAGCAGTTACCCAGGGGGCTTTGAGTTCGGGAGGAACTATGGCTACACCTTC	CASSYPGGFEFGRNYGYTF
-	TRBJ1-5	-	TRBV23-1	TGCGCCAGCAGATTGCATACAGGGTTTTATAGCAATCAGCCCCAGCATTTT	CASRLHTGFYSNQPQHF
few	TRBJ1-1	-	TRBV28	TGTGCCAGCAGTTTAGTAGTGGTGATCGGGGAGGGCACTGAAGCTTTCTTT	CASSLVVVIGEGTEAFF
few	TRBJ2-3	TRBD2	TRBV15	TGTGCCACCAGCAGAGTAGCGGGGGCGGGGACAGATACGCAGTATTTT	CATSRVAGAGTDTQYF
-	TRBJ2-1	-	TRBV9	TGTGCCAGCAGCGTAAGTCCCGGGTACAATGAGCAGTTCTTC	CASSVSPGYNEQFF
once	TRBJ2-1	-	TRBV19	TGTGCCAGTAGTATATGGGAACGGGGGACGGAGCAGTTCTTC	CASSIWERGTEQFF
-	TRBJ1-1	-	TRBV19	TGTGCCAGTAGCCTTGCCAGGGTGGAGAACACTGAAGCTTTCTTT	CASSLARVENTEAFF
once	TRBJ2-1	TRBD2	TRBV2	TGTGCCAGCAGCCGCAGACCTAGCGGGGGAGGGAACAATGAGCAGTTCTTC	CASSRRPSGGGNNEQFF
-	TRBJ1-1	-	TRBV5-1	TGCGCCAGCAGTTATAGAGCAGGCACTGAAGCTTTCTTT	CASSYRAGTEAFF
-	TRBJ1-6	TRBD1	TRBV5-4	TGTGCCAGCAGTCTTTGGGACAGGGCTTCACCCCTCCACTTT	CASSLWDRASPLHF
-	TRBJ2-5	-	TRBV12-2	TGTGCAAGTCGCCCAGGGGGCGGTGAGACCCAGTACTTC	CASRPGGGETQYF
-	TRBJ1-5	-	TRBV19	TGTGCCAGTAGTAGCTCAGTAAGCAATCAGCCCCAGCATTTT	CASSSSVSNQPQHF
-	TRBJ2-1	-	TRBV11-2	TGTGCCAGCAGGAGGAACAATGAGCAGTTCTTC	CASRRNNEQFF
-	TRBJ1-1	-	TRBV5-1	TGCGCCAGCAGCTTGGTCTGGGAGGAGGGTGAAGCTTTCTTT	CASSLVWEEGEAFF
-	TRBJ1-6	-	TRBV7-3	TGTGCCAGCAGCTTAAATCCTTATTCACCCCTCCACTTT	CASSLNPYSPLHF
-	TRBJ1-2	-	TRBV10-3	TGTGCCATCAGTTCCCCTCCGACATATGGCTACACCTTC	CAISSPPTYGYTF
-	TRBJ1-1	-	TRBV6-2/TRBV6-3	TGTGCCAGCAGTTACTCAGCGGGGGACACTGAAGCTTTCTTT	CASSYSAGDTEAFF
-	TRBJ2-7	-	TRBV12-3/TRBV12-4	TGTGCCAGCAGTTCGGTCGGCTACGAGCAGTACTTC	CASSSVGYEQYF